This TCR beta chain was sequenced during a study of cytomegalovirus exposure and HLA in healthy donors. Recording of this donor's CMV serostatus was not done. Overall study findings and caveats: The classifier reportedly diagnosed cytomegalovirus status with high sensitivity and specificity. Later analysis identified 16,000 or so TCR beta sequences associated with HLA alleles, using a false discovery rate threshold of 0.05.

The primer mix had 60 Vbeta and 13 Jbeta primers. Libraries were prepared by immunoSEQ multiplex PCR; TCRdb keeps only in-frame clonotypes and omits some of them. The sample has roughly 100,000 clones; around 68% are singletons. This clone was detected only a few times. The antigen remains unidentified. This receptor was identified in a human donor in good health. The sequenced material came from PBMCs.

The CDR3 DNA is TGTGCCAGCAGCTCGGGACTAGCGGGGTTCTACAATGAGCAGTTCTTC. This gives the protein CASSSGLAGFYNEQFF. The genes are TRBV5-4 and TRBJ2-1; 13 bases are a match to TRBD2. V was clipped by 3 bases and J by 3 bases; unmatched bases: 3. Germline V gives CDR1 SGHNT, CDR2 YYREEE (reference sequence). The CDR3 is made up of 16 amino acids.